Listed below are T cell receptor beta chains from one sample, sequenced in a study of T cells in Graves' hyperthyroidism and ophthalmopathy. One entry per CDR3 protein, called by TCRdb with MiXCR from the multiplex PCR reads. The table records hundreds of thousands of distinct CDR3 sequences, about 15% of them present only once. Material: blood. The receptors originated from a woman in her 40s with Graves' ophthalmopathy. The CDR3 runs from the conserved cysteine through the conserved F or W. D genes are given only for firm matches. Expanded clones are given a class, and other clones once, few, many or no size at all.

>15|TRBV2|-|TRBJ2-4|many
TGTGCCAGCACCGGGGGAGTTTTAGCCAAAAACATTCAGTACTTC
CASTGGVLAKNIQYF
>15|TRBV20-1|TRBD2|TRBJ2-7|many
TGCAGTGCTAGAGACCTAGCGGGCGAAACCTACGAGCAGTACTTC
CSARDLAGETYEQYF
>16|TRBV4-1|-|TRBJ2-2|few
TGCGCCAGCAGCCAATGGGGCGGGCGACTACCCGGGGAGCTGTTTTTT
CASSQWGGRLPGELFF
>14|TRBV20-1|TRBD1|TRBJ2-5|many
TGCAGTGCCGATGGGACAGGAGACCAAGAGACCCAGTACTTC
CSADGTGDQETQYF
>15|TRBV5-5|-|TRBJ2-2|-
TGTGCCAGCAGCTTGGGTTCCTTATCCACCGGGGAGCTGTTTTTT
CASSLGSLSTGELFF
>14|TRBV9|TRBD1|TRBJ1-2|many
TGTGCCAGCAGCGCGGGACAGCTTGACTATGGCTACACCTTC
CASSAGQLDYGYTF
>14|TRBV10-3|-|TRBJ2-5|many
TGTGCCATCAGGAGAGGGACTGAAGGAGAGACCCAGTACTTC
CAIRRGTEGETQYF
>17|TRBV6-1|TRBD1|TRBJ1-5|-
TGTGCCAGCAGTGAAGAGGGCAGGGGGCTCGGCAATCAGCCCCAGCATTTT
CASSEEGRGLGNQPQHF
>16|TRBV12-3/TRBV12-4|-|TRBJ2-7|-
TGTGCCAGCAGTTTTGTTCCCGTGGCTACTTCCTACGAGCAGTACTTC
CASSFVPVATSYEQYF
>13|TRBV6-1|-|TRBJ1-2|many
TGTGCCAGCACCAGACAGCGTTCTTCTGGCTACACCTTC
CASTRQRSSGYTF
>15|TRBV28|-|TRBJ1-1|many
TGTGCCAGCAGTTTAGAGGGCCGTACGAACACTGAAGCTTTCTTT
CASSLEGRTNTEAFF
>15|TRBV19|-|TRBJ2-6|few
TGTGCCAGTAGTATCCAAGAGGCCGGGGCCAACGTCCTGACTTTC
CASSIQEAGANVLTF
>13|TRBV29-1|TRBD1|TRBJ1-2|-
TGCAGCGTTGTAGGGGGCGACGTCTATGGCTACACCTTC
CSVVGGDVYGYTF
>12|TRBV13|-|TRBJ2-7|many
TGTGCCAGCAGTTTATTCAAGTACGAGCAGTACTTC
CASSLFKYEQYF
>13|TRBV29-1|-|TRBJ2-5|many
TGCAGCGTTGATGGACTAACTCAAGAGACCCAGTACTTC
CSVDGLTQETQYF
>16|TRBV6-2/TRBV6-3|TRBD1|TRBJ2-7|many
TGTGCCAGCAGCCGAGTACCGGGACAGGGCTCCTACGAGCAGTACTTC
CASSRVPGQGSYEQYF
>14|TRBV7-2|-|TRBJ2-7|many
TGTGCCAGCAGCTTAGATGGAGGGAACTACGAGCAGTACTTC
CASSLDGGNYEQYF
>11|TRBV27|-|TRBJ2-7|-
TGTGCCAGCAGGGGTATGGGCGAGCAGTACTTC
CASRGMGEQYF
>13|TRBV20-1|-|TRBJ1-3|many
TGCAGTGCTGCAGGGGTCACTGGAAACACCATATATTTT
CSAAGVTGNTIYF
>15|TRBV6-1|-|TRBJ1-3|-
TGTGCCAGCACCCCAGGGCGGGGATACGGAAACACCATATATTTT
CASTPGRGYGNTIYF
>13|TRBV14|-|TRBJ1-1|many
TGTGCCAGCAGCCAAGGTCGGGACACTGAAGCTTTCTTT
CASSQGRDTEAFF
>14|TRBV7-2|-|TRBJ2-2|many
TGTGCCAGCAGCTTGAGGGTTCTGATCGGGGAGCTGTTTTTT
CASSLRVLIGELFF
>16|TRBV4-1|TRBD2|TRBJ2-5|many
TGCGCCAGCAGCCAAGGGCTAGCGGGAGGGGCGGAGACCCAGTACTTC
CASSQGLAGGAETQYF
>13|TRBV5-1|-|TRBJ2-5|few
TGCGCCACCTCAAGGGGCAGGCAAGAGACCCAGTACTTC
CATSRGRQETQYF
>17|TRBV5-4|-|TRBJ2-2|-
TGTGCCAGCAGCTTGGGGCCCCGGAGTTTTGACACCGGGGAGCTGTTTTTT
CASSLGPRSFDTGELFF
>12|TRBV24-1|-|TRBJ1-3|many
TGTGCCACTGTCGATTCTGGAAACACCATATATTTT
CATVDSGNTIYF
>13|TRBV6-2/TRBV6-3|TRBD1|TRBJ1-2|many
TGTGCCAGCAGACTAGGGGGCGGCTATGGCTACACCTTC
CASRLGGGYGYTF
>15|TRBV27|TRBD1|TRBJ1-5|many
TGTGCCAGCGACGAGACAGGGGCCCCAAATCAGCCCCAGCATTTT
CASDETGAPNQPQHF
>15|TRBV7-2|TRBD2|TRBJ2-5|-
TGTGCCAGCAGGCCCTGGTCGCGGGAGGGGAGTCCCCAGTACTTC
CASRPWSREGSPQYF
>14|TRBV19|-|TRBJ2-5|-
TGTGCCAGTAGTACGGGGAGGTACCAAGAGACCCAGTACTTC
CASSTGRYQETQYF
>14|TRBV29-1|TRBD1|TRBJ2-5|few
TGCAGCGTTGGACCGGGACAGGCCCAGCGGACCCAGTACTTC
CSVGPGQAQRTQYF